The 4 T cell receptor beta chains in this list originate from one sample, sequenced in a study of blood T cell repertoires in COVID-19. Assay used: immunoSEQ multiplex PCR; TCRdb lists only in-frame clones, some missing. Seen here are a few hundred thousand clones, roughly 84% observed once, and the top ten hold roughly 8.7%. Sequencing was carried out using peripheral blood. Every receptor here comes from a man between 45 and 60 years old with active or convalescent COVID-19.

V usage is TRBV6-5 and J usage is TRBJ1-2, with 8 positions matching TRBD1. Losses at the gene ends were 6 bases for V and 4 bases for J; bases not matched to a gene: 10. This CDR3 has 15 amino acids. Germline V gene lookup returns CDR1 MNHEY and CDR2 SVGAGI. Here the CDR3 DNA reads TGTGCCAGCAGCCACGGACAGGGCTTGCCCTATGGCTACACCTTC. The encoded protein is CASSHGQGLPYGYTF.

The rearrangement joins TRBV7-9 to TRBJ1-5, with TRBD1 matching 7 bases. The CDR3 contains 18 residues. Germline lookup yields CDR1 SEHNR and CDR2 FQNEAQ (reference sequence). Germline trimming cut 5 bases from V and 0 bases from J; bases unmatched to any gene: 13. This CDR3 reads CASSPGTASDNSNQPQHF. DNA of the CDR3: TGTGCCAGCAGCCCCGGGACAGCCTCTGATAATAGCAATCAGCCCCAGCATTTT.

The chain combines TRBV2 with TRBJ2-3; TRBD1 agrees at 11 bases. This CDR3 has 15 amino acids. CDR1 and CDR2 from the germline V gene are SNHLY and FYNNEI. V lost 6 bases, J lost 4 bases, and 6 bases stayed unmatched. The CDR3 coding sequence is TGTGCCAGCAGCCTGCGGACAGGGGGCGCAGATACGCAGTATTTT. This translates into CASSLRTGGADTQYF.

This clone occurred once. The chain uses TRBV7-3 and TRBJ2-3, with 8 bases identical to TRBD1. This CDR3 has 14 residues. Germline V CDR1 and CDR2: SGHTA, FQGTGA. V shed 4 bases and J 6 bases; nucleotides not matched to a gene: 6. Here the CDR3 reads CASSSGTGWDTQYF. CDR3 nucleotide sequence: TGTGCCAGCAGCTCGGGGACAGGTTGGGATACGCAGTATTTT.